One sample yielded the 32 T cell receptor beta chains listed below, sequenced in a study of blood T cell repertoires in COVID-19. Only in-frame clones appear in the TCRdb table, and some are missing; sequencing was by immunoSEQ multiplex PCR. The table includes 70,000 or so clones, 76% detected once. The sample was peripheral blood. These receptor sequences come from a man between 60 and 70 years old with COVID-19, enrolled during active disease.

The chain uses TRBV30 and TRBJ2-4; no reliable D call. V was cut by 5 bases and J by 5 bases, with 13 bases left in between. There are 13 residues in the CDR3. Germline CDR1 reads GTSNPN; CDR2 reads SVGIG (reference sequence). The CDR3 bases are TGTGCCTGGTCCCTTAGATCCGAAAACATTCAGTACTTC. Encoded protein: CAWSLRSENIQYF.

The chain is built from TRBV9 and TRBJ2-5, with 9 bases that match TRBD2. The CDR3 is 17 amino acids. Germline-derived CDR1 and CDR2 are SGDLS and YYNGEE. The V segment lost 3 bases and the J segment 5 bases; nucleotides outside the gene matches: 14. CDR3 protein: CASSEEGPRGGTETQYF. DNA of the CDR3: TGTGCCAGCAGCGAGGAGGGGCCGCGGGGGGGCACGGAGACCCAGTACTTC.

In its sample, this clone was seen many times. This chain links TRBV7-7 with TRBJ2-5, with 7 bases fitting TRBD2. This CDR3 region has 13 residues. Trimming cost V 5 bases and J 7 bases; bases outside gene matches: 7. CDR1 SSHAT and CDR2 FNYEAQ come from the germline V gene (reference sequence). CDR3: CASSAGSGVTQYF. The CDR3 nucleotides read TGTGCCAGCAGCGCCGGCAGCGGGGTGACCCAGTACTTC.

The genes are TRBV7-9 and TRBJ2-5; TRBD1 matches 7 bases. CDR1 SEHNR and CDR2 FQNEAQ come from the germline V gene (reference sequence). The CDR3 contains 15 residues. Trimming at V came to 5 bases and at J to 4 bases, leaving 10 bases not matched to a gene. The CDR3 DNA sequence: TGTGCCAGCAGCCTTTACGACAGGGTCGGAGAGACCCAGTACTTC. Its translation is CASSLYDRVGETQYF.

The V gene is TRBV21-1, the J gene TRBJ2-2; TRBD2 is the table's D call and was not checked against the DNA. TRBV21-1 is termed a pseudogene. This CDR3 contains 16 residues. In nucleotides, the CDR3 is TGTGCCCGCCCCAGGACTCTAACTTTGGACACCGGGGAGCTGTTTTTT. Residues: CARPRTLTLDTGELFF.

The genes are TRBV7-9 and TRBJ2-3; 11 positions agree with TRBD2. Germline lookup yields CDR1 SEHNR and CDR2 FQNEAQ (reference sequence). The V and J ends lost 1 base and 6 bases, in that order; junction bases with no gene match: 9. The CDR3 consists of 17 residues. CDR3: CASSLDSGRARWDTQYF. The CDR3 DNA is TGTGCCAGCAGCTTAGATAGCGGGAGGGCCCGGTGGGATACGCAGTATTTT.

J is TRBJ2-2 and V is TRBV6-4; TRBD1 might be the D (6 bases). The ends were cut back, 7 bases at V and 5 bases at J, with 11 bases in the middle. This CDR3 has 13 amino acids. Looked up from germline, CDR1 is MRHNA and CDR2 is SNTAGT. CDR3: CASKAGETGELFF. The CDR3 coding sequence is TGTGCCAGCAAAGCAGGGGAAACCGGGGAGCTGTTTTTT.

The chain uses TRBV20-1 and TRBJ2-7, with D tentatively TRBD1 (5 bases). Germline assignment: CDR1 DFQATT and CDR2 SNEGSKA (reference sequence). The CDR3 runs to 11 residues. V was pared by 4 bases and J by 3 bases, with 7 bases between. The CDR3 here is CSAIRDYEQYF. In DNA, the CDR3 is TGCAGTGCTATCAGGGACTACGAGCAGTACTTC.

Only a few counts were recorded for this clone. The genes are TRBV6-5 and TRBJ2-1; the match to TRBD2 covers 8 bases. V was pared by 6 bases and J by 7 bases, with 11 bases of the junction left unmatched. Germline loops: CDR1 MNHEY, CDR2 SVGAGI. The CDR3 totals 15 residues. The CDR3 sequence: CASRPTSARENEQFF. CDR3 in DNA: TGTGCCAGCAGACCGACTAGCGCTAGGGAAAATGAGCAGTTCTTC.

This clone has a single count. The chain combines TRBV7-2 with TRBJ2-3; maybe TRBD1 (6 bases). Trimming cost V 2 bases and J 4 bases, with 13 bases left between them. The CDR3 is 15 amino acids. Germline V gene lookup returns CDR1 SGHTA and CDR2 FQGNSA. The DNA for the CDR3 is TGTGCCAGCAGCTTAAACCAGGGGTTATCAGATACGCAGTATTTT. It encodes CASSLNQGLSDTQYF. Using reference TRBV7-2 and TRBJ2-3 for the parts outside the CDR3, the full variable domain is GAGVSQSPSNKVTEKGKDVELRCDPISGHTALYWYRQSLGQGLEFLIYFQGNSAPDKSGLPSDRFSAERTGGSVSTLTIQRTQQEDSAVYLCASSLNQGLSDTQYFGPGTRLTVL.

This sequence joins TRBV9 and TRBJ2-5; possible D gene TRBD2, 6 bases. The CDR3 spans 15 residues. The germline gives CDR1 SGDLS, CDR2 YYNGEE. Trimming cost V 2 bases and J 1 base, with 12 bases left between them. The CDR3 nucleotides read TGTGCCAGCAGCGTGGGGGGACCCCTCCAAGAGACCCAGTACTTC. Protein: CASSVGGPLQETQYF. Variable domain in full (rest from reference TRBV9 and TRBJ2-5): DSGVTQTPKHLITATGQRVTLRCSPRSGDLSVYWYQQSLDQGLQFLIQYYNGEERAKGNILERFSAQQFPDLHSELNLSSLELGDSALYFCASSVGGPLQETQYFGPGTRLLVL.

This clone was detected only a few times. The CDR3 nucleotides are TGTGCCAGCAACAAACAGGGGGCGGGTACAGATACGCAGTATTTT. Its translation: CASNKQGAGTDTQYF. The chain is built from TRBV5-6 and TRBJ2-3, with 9 bases identical to TRBD1. In germline, CDR1 is SGHDT, CDR2 YYEEEE. J gave up 3 bases and V 6 bases, and 8 bases lay outside the gene matches. The CDR3 extends over 15 amino acids.

This clone occurred many times. This chain joins TRBV11-2 and TRBJ1-3; D remains unclear. Germline V CDR1 and CDR2: SGHAT, FQNNGV. There are 14 residues in the CDR3. V was trimmed by 2 bases and J by 7 bases, leaving 12 bases between them. The CDR3 DNA sequence: TGTGCCAGCAGCTTAATAGACTACCGGAACACCATATATTTT. Amino acids: CASSLIDYRNTIYF.

The chain carries TRBV7-9 and TRBJ2-5; TRBD2 matches at 14 bases. J gave up 4 bases and V 5 bases, and 3 bases lay outside the gene matches. This CDR3 region has 15 residues. Germline V gene sequence: CDR1 SEHNR, CDR2 FQNEAQ (reference sequence). The CDR3 reads CASSRTSGGIETQYF. The CDR3 DNA reads as TGTGCCAGCAGCCGGACTAGCGGGGGGATAGAGACCCAGTACTTC.

The CDR3 coding sequence is TGTGCCAGCAGCCAAGATGGGCTAGCGGGAGGGTCTGAGCAGTTCTTC. Residues: CASSQDGLAGGSEQFF. V is TRBV3-1 (or the pseudogene TRBV3-2) and J is TRBJ2-1, with TRBD2 identical over 12 bases. The CDR3 totals 16 residues. Germline V gene sequence: CDR1 LGHDT, CDR2 YNNKEL (reference sequence). With V trimmed by 0 bases and J by 9 bases, 6 bases remained unmatched.

This chain uses TRBV14 with TRBJ2-1; D is perhaps TRBD2 (5 bases). Germline V CDR1 and CDR2: SGHDN, FVKESK. V was clipped by 3 bases and J by 0 bases, with 21 bases between them. CDR3 length: 19 residues. The DNA of the CDR3 is TGTGCCAGCAGCCAGGCTATCGCGGGTTTTCGGGCCTCCTACAATGAGCAGTTCTTC. This sequence encodes CASSQAIAGFRASYNEQFF. The whole variable domain, filled in from reference TRBV14 and TRBJ2-1, reads EAGVTQFPSHSVIEKGQTVTLRCDPISGHDNLYWYRRVMGKEIKFLLHFVKESKQDESGMPNNRFLAERTGGTYSTLKVQPAELEDSGVYFCASSQAIAGFRASYNEQFFGPGTRLTVL.

This clone occurred once. V is TRBV2 and J is TRBJ1-3; D gene uncertain. The germline V and J ends were trimmed by 2 bases and 4 bases, with 9 bases remaining between them. This CDR3 region has 14 residues. Germline V gene lookup returns CDR1 SNHLY and CDR2 FYNNEI. The CDR3 region has the DNA TGTGCCAGCAGTGAACAGGTTGGAGGAAACACCATATATTTT. It yields the protein CASSEQVGGNTIYF.

The V call is TRBV5-4, the J call TRBJ2-3; 8 bases map to TRBD2. The CDR3 has 16 residues. V lost 1 base to trimming and J lost 1 base; unmatched junction nucleotides: 5. CDR1 and CDR2 (germline): SGHNT, YYREEE (reference sequence). For the CDR3, the DNA is TGTGCCAGCAGCTTGAAGCGGGAGCTGGGCACAGATACGCAGTATTTT. This sequence encodes CASSLKRELGTDTQYF.

The V gene is TRBV9, the J gene TRBJ2-3; no definite D call. Germline V lookup: CDR1 SGDLS, CDR2 YYNGEE. This CDR3 is 12 amino acids long. V gave up 5 bases and J gave up 0 bases, with 4 bases separating them. The CDR3 reads CASRSSTDTQYF. CDR3 in DNA: TGTGCCAGCAGATCTAGCACAGATACGCAGTATTTT. Based on the CDR3 plus reference TRBV9 and TRBJ2-3, the full variable domain is DSGVTQTPKHLITATGQRVTLRCSPRSGDLSVYWYQQSLDQGLQFLIQYYNGEERAKGNILERFSAQQFPDLHSELNLSSLELGDSALYFCASRSSTDTQYFGPGTRLTVL.

The V call is TRBV18, the J call TRBJ1-2, with TRBD1 matching 7 bases. Germline V gene data show CDR1 as KGHSH and CDR2 as LQKENI. This CDR3 spans 14 amino acids. V was clipped by 6 bases and J by 8 bases; unmatched bases: 12. CDR3 loop: CASSPKTGSWGYTF. In nucleotides, the CDR3 is TGTGCCAGCTCGCCGAAGACAGGGTCTTGGGGCTACACCTTC.

The J gene is TRBJ2-3, the V gene TRBV6-5; 11 positions match TRBD2. The CDR3 runs to 12 residues. CDR1 is MNHEY and CDR2 is SVGAGI in the germline V gene. CDR3 protein: CVLAGVTDTQYF. Written as DNA, the CDR3 is TGTGTACTAGCGGGAGTTACAGATACGCAGTATTTT.

The genes are TRBV27 and TRBJ2-7, with D maybe TRBD2 (7 bases). The CDR3 sequence is 14 residues long. The germline CDR1 and CDR2 sequences are MNHEY and SMNVEV (reference sequence). V dropped 2 bases and J dropped 8 bases, with 16 bases sitting between them. CDR3 coding DNA: TGTGCCAGCAGTTTAGCGGGGGCTCCTACGAAGCAGTACTTC. This gives the protein CASSLAGAPTKQYF.

The gene calls are TRBV5-1 and TRBJ1-3, with 7 bases that match TRBD1. V lost 0 bases, J lost 8 bases, and 5 bases stayed unmatched. Per germline, CDR1 SGHRS and CDR2 YFSETQ. The CDR3 runs 14 residues. The CDR3 sequence: CASSLETGFDTIYF. CDR3 DNA sequence: TGCGCCAGCAGCTTGGAGACAGGGTTCGACACCATATATTTT.

The chain has TRBV9 and TRBJ1-2; a weak D match, TRBD1 (5 bases). V was shortened by 3 bases and J by 2 bases, with 17 bases between the two germline ends. CDR1 is SGDLS and CDR2 is YYNGEE in the germline V gene. The CDR3 totals 16 residues. The CDR3 spells CASSARTGGENYGYTF. For the CDR3, the DNA is TGTGCCAGCAGCGCGAGGACTGGGGGGGAAAACTATGGCTACACCTTC.

The V gene is TRBV5-1, the J gene TRBJ2-2, with 7 positions matching TRBD2. This CDR3 has 15 amino acids. V lost 4 bases and J lost 8; bases outside the gene matches: 11. The germline V gene encodes CDR1 SGHRS and CDR2 YFSETQ. CDR3 nucleotide sequence: TGCGCCAGCAGCGTCCAGCGGGATGAGGTGGGGGAGCTGTTTTTT. Translation: CASSVQRDEVGELFF.

CDR3 sequence (DNA): TGTGCCAGCTCAGACAGAAGGACAGATACGCAGTATTTT. Translating gives CASSDRRTDTQYF. The rearrangement joins TRBV18 to TRBJ2-3, with D possibly being TRBD1 (5 bases). The V end lost 5 bases, the J end lost 3 bases, and 9 bases lay between the germline ends. Germline CDR1 is KGHSH and CDR2 is LQKENI. The CDR3 runs to 13 residues.

The chain combines TRBV30 with TRBJ1-3, with TRBD1 as a possible D gene (6 bases). The CDR3 is 13 amino acids. Germline assignment: CDR1 GTSNPN and CDR2 SVGIG (reference sequence). Trimming cost V 3 bases and J 7 bases, with 13 bases left between them. CDR3 sequence (DNA): TGTGCCTGGAGGAGGGGGATGGGGAACACCATATATTTT. This gives the protein CAWRRGMGNTIYF. The entire variable domain, with the rest obtained from reference TRBV30 and TRBJ1-3, is as follows: SQTIHQWPATLVQPVGSPLSLECTVEGTSNPNLYWYRQAAGRGLQLLFYSVGIGQISSEVPQNLSASRPQDRQFILSSKKLLLSDSGFYLCAWRRGMGNTIYFGEGSWLTVV.

The J gene is TRBJ2-7, the V gene TRBV6-5; the match to TRBD1 covers 8 bases. The trim removed 6 bases at V and 5 bases at J, leaving 3 bases unmatched. CDR3 length: 12 amino acids. From germline, CDR1 is MNHEY and CDR2 SVGAGI. CDR3 sequence: CASRTGEHEQYF. The CDR3 nucleotides are TGTGCCAGCAGGACAGGGGAACACGAGCAGTACTTC.

The CDR3 is CASSPRARQETQYF. The CDR3 DNA is TGCGCCAGCAGCCCGAGGGCTCGCCAAGAGACCCAGTACTTC. J is TRBJ2-5 and V is TRBV4-1; D is possibly TRBD2 (5 bases). Germline CDR1 MGHRA, CDR2 YSYEKL. V was trimmed by 4 bases and J by 1 base, leaving 10 bases between them. The CDR3 extends over 14 amino acids.

The V and J genes are TRBV19 and TRBJ2-7, with a possible D match to TRBD2 (5 bases). Per germline, CDR1 LNHDA and CDR2 SQIVND (reference sequence). Trimming stripped 6 bases from V and 0 bases from J, with 9 bases between. The CDR3 spans 13 residues. CDR3 sequence (DNA): TGTGCCAGTAGCCGGGGAAGCTCCTACGAGCAGTACTTC. Translating it yields CASSRGSSYEQYF.

This chain connects TRBV11-3 to TRBJ2-2, with TRBD1 matching over 12 bases. The germline V gene has CDR1 SGHNT and CDR2 YENEEA. V trimming: 5 bases; J trimming: 5 bases; junction bases outside the gene matches: 6. CDR3 length equals 16 residues. The chain's CDR3 is CASSKGTGGNTGELFF. The CDR3 DNA is TGTGCCAGCAGCAAGGGGACAGGGGGCAATACCGGGGAGCTGTTTTTT.

V usage is TRBV29-1 and J usage is TRBJ2-5; 9 nucleotides match TRBD1. The trim removed 6 bases at V and 2 bases at J, leaving 4 bases unmatched. Germline V gene sequence: CDR1 SQVTM, CDR2 ANQGSEA. The CDR3 totals 13 residues. The CDR3 spells CSVGQGRQETQYF. As DNA, the CDR3 is TGCAGCGTGGGACAGGGACGACAAGAGACCCAGTACTTC.